Shown below are 17 T cell receptor beta chains from a single sample sequenced in a study of shared clonotypes between healthy human individuals. Using immunoSEQ multiplex PCR, the repertoire was profiled, and TCRdb retains in-frame clones only, with some absent. The sample contains 550,000 to 850,000 clones, roughly 70% of which appear only once. Sequenced input: memory CD4+ T cells sorted from blood. Stated subset: CD45RA-negative fraction. The origin of the receptors is a woman younger than 45 in good health.

V and J are TRBV28 and TRBJ1-2; possibly TRBD1 for D (5 bases). Per the germline V gene, CDR1 is MDHEN and CDR2 is SYDVKM. The CDR3 consists of 16 residues. Trimming took 2 bases from V and 3 from J, leaving 16 bases between them. The CDR3, as DNA: TGTGCCAGCAGTTTACCGGGGCCCACCCGGGACTATGGCTACACCTTC. It codes for CASSLPGPTRDYGYTF.

This clone was seen more than once but under ten times. Other DNA sequences of this sample code for an identical CDR3. The chain recombines TRBV27 with TRBJ2-7, with D possibly being TRBD1 (5 bases). The V gene lost 2 bases and the J gene lost 4 bases, with 9 bases spanning the gap. There are 13 residues in the CDR3. CDR1 MNHEY and CDR2 SMNVEV come from the germline V gene (reference sequence). This CDR3 is CASSLQGAYEQYF. The CDR3 DNA follows: TGTGCCAGCAGTTTACAGGGTGCGTACGAGCAGTACTTC.

This clone was found a few times. This chain links TRBV11-2 with TRBJ2-7; 9 nucleotides agree with TRBD2. The CDR3 loop spans 16 amino acids. Germline V gene sequence: CDR1 SGHAT, CDR2 FQNNGV. With 3 bases clipped from V and 1 base from J, the junction kept 7 bases outside the gene matches. The CDR3 sequence: CASSLTSGTWSYEQYF. In DNA, the CDR3 is TGTGCCAGCAGCTTGACTAGCGGCACTTGGTCCTACGAGCAGTACTTC.

A few counts support this clone. The chain carries TRBV28 and TRBJ2-3, with D perhaps given as TRBD1 or TRBD2 (5 bases each). Deletions cut 7 bases from V and 5 bases from J, with 13 bases between. Germline lookup yields CDR1 MDHEN and CDR2 SYDVKM. The CDR3 length is 13 residues. Here the CDR3 reads CASNSKRGDTQYF. CDR3 in DNA: TGTGCCAGCAACTCGAAGAGGGGAGATACGCAGTATTTT.

As regards this clone: This probably arose from a read error, given a far larger clone one base away. At the DNA level, this CDR3 is encoded by other sequences in the same sample as well. The chain carries TRBV5-5 and TRBJ1-4, with a weak D call TRBD1 (5 bases). The germline V gene has CDR1 SGHKS and CDR2 YYEKEE (reference sequence). The ends were cut back, 0 bases at V and 3 bases at J, with 9 bases in the middle. This CDR3 is 15 amino acids long. This chain's CDR3 is CASSLDPGPNEKLFF. CDR3 coding DNA: TGTGCCAGCAGCTTGGATCCGGGACCTAATGAAAAACTGTTTTTT.

V is TRBV27 and J is TRBJ2-5; the D gene is possibly TRBD1 (6 bases). The germline V gene has CDR1 MNHEY and CDR2 SMNVEV (reference sequence). This CDR3 contains 13 residues. V shed 5 bases and J shed 3 bases, with 10 bases lying between them. The CDR3 spells CASSGQSKETQYF. The CDR3 region has the DNA TGTGCCAGCAGTGGACAGAGTAAAGAGACCCAGTACTTC.

The rearrangement uses TRBV18 and TRBJ1-4; D gene ambiguous. The CDR3 loop spans 14 amino acids. Germline V gives CDR1 KGHSH, CDR2 LQKENI. Trimming left V 4 bases short and J 2 bases short, with 8 bases between. CDR3 loop: CASSQGMTNEKLFF. For the CDR3, the DNA is TGTGCCAGCTCACAGGGTATGACTAATGAAAAACTGTTTTTT.

This chain's CDR3 is CASSPTRQTYEQYF. The CDR3 nucleotides read TGTGCCAGCTCACCAACCCGGCAGACCTACGAGCAGTACTTC. The chain uses TRBV18 and TRBJ2-7; D is undetermined. V lost 2 bases to trimming and J lost 2 bases, with 10 bases between them. Per the germline V gene, CDR1 is KGHSH and CDR2 is LQKENI. The CDR3 totals 14 residues.

The CDR3 sequence is CAWSVSSYEQYF. The CDR3 DNA reads TGTGCCTGGAGTGTAAGCTCCTACGAGCAGTACTTC. The chain carries TRBV30 and TRBJ2-7, with D uncertain. Germline V gene sequence: CDR1 GTSNPN, CDR2 SVGIG (reference sequence). V lost 0 bases and J lost 0, with 3 bases in between. CDR3 length equals 12 residues.

This clone turned up a few times. The sample carries other DNA sequences with the same CDR3. In nucleotides, the CDR3 is TGTGCCAGCAGCTTAGGCGGGGCTGGTTCCTACGAGCAGTACTTC. Translation: CASSLGGAGSYEQYF. The chain is built from TRBV11-2 and TRBJ2-7, with D possibly being TRBD2 (6 bases). The CDR3 covers 15 residues. V lost 1 base and J 1 base, leaving 11 bases between the germline ends. The V gene's germline CDR1 is SGHAT and CDR2 FQNNGV.

As DNA, the CDR3 is TGTGCCAGCAGTTTAGTGAGCGAGCAGTACTTC. Protein product: CASSLVSEQYF. The chain employs TRBV28 and TRBJ2-7; no clear D. This CDR3 spans 11 amino acids. CDR1 and CDR2 from the germline V gene are MDHEN and SYDVKM. The V end was cut by 2 bases, the J end by 6 bases, with 5 bases between. The entire variable domain, with the rest obtained from reference TRBV28 and TRBJ2-7, is as follows: DVKVTQSSRYLVKRTGEKVFLECVQDMDHENMFWYRQDPGLGLRLIYFSYDVKMKEKGDIPEGYSVSREKKERFSLILESASTNQTSMYLCASSLVSEQYFGPGTRLTVT.

The chain has TRBV5-5 and TRBJ2-2, with TRBD1 identical over 7 bases. The CDR3 runs 13 residues. The V gene's germline CDR1 is SGHKS and CDR2 YYEKEE (reference sequence). Trimming at V came to 4 bases and at J to 3 bases, leaving 0 bases not matched to a gene. The CDR3 here is CASSGTDTGELFF. The CDR3 region has the DNA TGTGCCAGCAGCGGGACAGACACCGGGGAGCTGTTTTTT.

V usage is TRBV19 and J usage is TRBJ2-1; D may match TRBD1 or TRBD2 (6 bases each). Germline CDR1 and CDR2: LNHDA and SQIVND (reference sequence). The CDR3 has 16 residues. Trimming cost V 3 bases and J 7 bases, with 19 bases left between them. CDR3: CASSIPITGRRNEQFF. The CDR3 DNA follows: TGTGCCAGTAGTATTCCGATAACAGGGAGGCGAAATGAGCAGTTCTTC.

This chain connects TRBV7-7 to TRBJ2-3; 7 positions agree with TRBD1. This CDR3 is built from 13 residues. Looked up from germline, CDR1 is SSHAT and CDR2 is FNYEAQ (reference sequence). V trimming: 5 bases; J trimming: 3 bases; junction bases outside the gene matches: 2. The CDR3 DNA is TGTGCCAGCAGCAGGGGGCGGACAGATACGCAGTATTTT. It is translated as CASSRGRTDTQYF.

The rearrangement links TRBV28 to TRBJ1-2; D ambiguous. V was trimmed by 8 bases and J by 6 bases, leaving 7 bases between them. Germline CDR1 MDHEN, CDR2 SYDVKM. CDR3 length equals 10 residues. This CDR3 reads CASLGDGYTF. As DNA, the CDR3 is TGTGCCAGCCTCGGTGATGGCTACACCTTC.

This clone was found once. The CDR3 is CSVTGATGVGETQYF. The CDR3, as DNA: TGCAGCGTGACAGGAGCCACAGGTGTGGGAGAGACCCAGTACTTC. The chain recombines TRBV29-1 with TRBJ2-5; D perhaps matches TRBD1 (6 bases). The germline V gene has CDR1 SQVTM and CDR2 ANQGSEA. The CDR3 contains 15 residues. Trimming removed 6 bases at V and 4 bases at J, with 21 bases between.

This clone was observed a single time. The rearrangement joins TRBV5-1 to TRBJ1-1, with 8 bases aligning to TRBD1. Germline trimming cut 2 bases from V and 4 bases from J; bases unmatched to any gene: 7. Germline V gene data show CDR1 as SGHRS and CDR2 as YFSETQ. The CDR3 is 15 amino acids. CDR3 coding DNA: TGCGCCAGCAGCTTACCAGGGGGCTTCGCCACTGAAGCTTTCTTT. Translation gives CASSLPGGFATEAFF. The variable domain in full, completed from reference TRBV5-1 and TRBJ1-1, reads KAGVTQTPRYLIKTRGQQVTLSCSPISGHRSVSWYQQTPGQGLQFLFEYFSETQRNKGNFPGRFSGRQFSNSRSEMNVSTLELGDSALYLCASSLPGGFATEAFFGQGTRLTVV.